Presented here are 17 T cell receptor beta chains from one specimen sequenced in a study of OX40 agonist ivuxolimab in advanced cancers. Method: immunoSEQ multiplex PCR; TCRdb's copy keeps in-frame clones and lacks some. Among more than 65,000 clones listed, 89% were seen once. Source: CD4+ or CD8+ T cells sorted from blood, taken in a trial of the OX40 agonist ivuxolimab. Source of these receptors: an adult with an advanced solid tumor such as melanoma, head and neck, liver or kidney cancer.

This clone showed up just once. The rearrangement joins TRBV5-8 to TRBJ1-1, with D perhaps TRBD1 (5 bases). Trimming removed 0 bases at V and 0 bases at J, with 12 bases between. The CDR3 consists of 16 residues. Per the germline V gene, CDR1 is SGHTS and CDR2 is YDEGEE. The CDR3 DNA reads TGTGCCAGCAGCTTGGAGGGACCGCCCTTGAACACTGAAGCTTTCTTT. Translating it yields CASSLEGPPLNTEAFF. Drawing the rest from reference TRBV5-8 and TRBJ1-1, the complete variable domain is EAGVTQSPTHLIKTRGQQATLRCSPISGHTSVYWYQQALGLGLQFLLWYDEGEERNRGNFPPRFSGRQFPNYSSELNVNALELEDSALYLCASSLEGPPLNTEAFFGQGTRLTVV.

The CDR3 loop is CASSLETGPSGYGYTF. The CDR3 DNA reads TGTGCCAGCAGCTTAGAGACAGGGCCTTCGGGCTATGGCTACACCTTC. V gene TRBV7-9 combines with J gene TRBJ1-2; TRBD1 agrees at 7 bases. Looked up from germline, CDR1 is SEHNR and CDR2 is FQNEAQ (reference sequence). Unmatched junction bases numbered 9, after V lost 1 base and J lost 4 bases. The CDR3 sequence is 16 residues long.

The chain combines TRBV2 with TRBJ2-7; D is perhaps TRBD1 (6 bases). The CDR3 runs 13 residues. V was cut by 7 bases and J by 2 bases, with 12 bases left in between. Looked up from germline, CDR1 is SNHLY and CDR2 is FYNNEI. The CDR3 protein is CASNLDSAYEQYF. CDR3 nucleotides: TGTGCCAGCAACCTGGACAGTGCCTACGAGCAGTACTTC.

The rearrangement joins TRBV4-1 to TRBJ1-5; TRBD1 is a possible D gene (5 bases). V lost 4 bases and J lost 1, with 14 bases in between. The CDR3 runs to 16 residues. CDR1 MGHRA and CDR2 YSYEKL come from the germline V gene. CDR3: CASSRLWGTSNQPQHF. The CDR3, as DNA: TGCGCCAGCAGCCGACTTTGGGGGACGAGCAATCAGCCCCAGCATTTT.

The rearrangement uses TRBV19 and TRBJ2-5; maybe TRBD2 (7 bases). In germline, CDR1 is LNHDA, CDR2 SQIVND (reference sequence). This CDR3 spans 14 amino acids. V was shortened by 3 bases and J by 4 bases, with 12 bases between the two germline ends. CDR3 nucleotides: TGTGCCAGTAGTATCCGGGGGGCTGGAGAGACCCAGTACTTC. It is translated as CASSIRGAGETQYF.

The count of this clone is one. The junction differs from germline at one of its ends, possibly a read error. This sequence joins TRBV18 and TRBJ1-2, with D possibly TRBD1 on 5 matching bases. CDR1 is KGHSH, CDR2 LQKENI, per germline. The CDR3 has 13 residues. CDR3 DNA: TGTGCCAGCTTACCAACGCAGGGAGCTGACTACACCTTC. Its protein is CASLPTQGADYTF. Full variable domain (remainder filled in from reference TRBV18 and TRBJ1-2): NAGVMQNPRHLVRRRGQEARLRCSPMKGHSHVYWYRQLPEEGLKFMVYLQKENIIDESGMPKERFSAEFPKEGPSILRIQQVVRGDSAAYFCASLPTQGADYTFGSGTRLTVV.

V usage is TRBV6-6 and J usage is TRBJ2-6; D is unclear. CDR1 and CDR2 from the germline V gene are MNHNY and SVGAGI (reference sequence). The V and J ends lost 5 bases and 2 bases respectively, with 7 bases between them. The CDR3 is 14 residues long. Here the CDR3 reads CASSDPPGANVLTF. CDR3 nucleotide sequence: TGTGCCAGCAGTGACCCGCCTGGGGCCAACGTCCTGACTTTC.

The rearrangement uses TRBV7-2 and TRBJ1-2; TRBD1 matches 9 bases. J lost 5 bases, V lost 6 bases, and 4 bases had no gene match. The CDR3 runs to 13 residues. Germline CDR1 is SGHTA and CDR2 is FQGNSA. DNA of the CDR3: TGTGCCAGCAGACGGACAGGGGAATATGGCTACACCTTC. Its translation: CASRRTGEYGYTF.

The chain joins TRBV16 to TRBJ2-4; tentative D call: TRBD1 (6 bases). The germline V and J ends were trimmed by 0 bases and 6 bases, with 12 bases remaining between them. This CDR3 is 15 amino acids long. CDR1 is KGHSY and CDR2 is FQNENV in the germline V gene. The DNA of the CDR3 is TGTGCCAGCAGCCAATCGAGGGGACACTCAAACATTCAGTACTTC. This sequence encodes CASSQSRGHSNIQYF. Complete variable domain (other parts from reference TRBV16 and TRBJ2-4): GEEVAQTPKHLVRGEGQKAKLYCAPIKGHSYVFWYQQVLKNEFKFLISFQNENVFDETGMPKERFSAKCLPNSPCSLEIQATKLEDSAVYFCASSQSRGHSNIQYFGAGTRLSVL.

The chain employs TRBV6-5 and TRBJ2-2; the D gene could be TRBD1 or TRBD2 (6 bases each). The CDR3 runs 13 residues. V was cut by 8 bases and J by 5 bases, with 12 bases left in between. The germline V gene has CDR1 MNHEY and CDR2 SVGAGI. The CDR3 protein is CASCRGRTGELFF. The CDR3 region has the DNA TGTGCCAGCTGCCGGGGGCGGACCGGGGAGCTGTTTTTT.

As concerns this clone: This specimen includes other DNA sequences encoding the same CDR3. The chain links TRBV18 to TRBJ2-6; D ambiguous. V was pared by 5 bases and J by 5 bases, with 22 bases between. CDR1 and CDR2 (germline): KGHSH, LQKENI. The CDR3 length is 18 residues. The CDR3 spells CASSIFIHLQSRANVLTF. CDR3 sequence (DNA): TGTGCCAGCTCAATATTTATACATTTACAAAGTCGGGCCAACGTCCTGACTTTC. Variable domain in full (rest from reference TRBV18 and TRBJ2-6): NAGVMQNPRHLVRRRGQEARLRCSPMKGHSHVYWYRQLPEEGLKFMVYLQKENIIDESGMPKERFSAEFPKEGPSILRIQQVVRGDSAAYFCASSIFIHLQSRANVLTFGAGSRLTVL.

This clone was seen only once. The chain uses TRBV6-5 and TRBJ2-1; D is perhaps TRBD2 (6 bases). The CDR3 covers 13 residues. Germline V lookup: CDR1 MNHEY, CDR2 SVGAGI. Trimming took off 6 bases at V and 6 bases at J, with 12 bases between the two ends. The CDR3, as DNA: TGTGCCAGCAGGCCCCCTAGCGTCAATGAGCAGTTCTTC. Encoded protein: CASRPPSVNEQFF.

In DNA, the CDR3 is TGTGCCAGCAGTTTCCGGCAAAACACCGGGGAGCTGTTTTTT. Its translation: CASSFRQNTGELFF. V usage is TRBV6-6 and J usage is TRBJ2-2; unclear D gene. The germline V gene encodes CDR1 MNHNY and CDR2 SVGAGI (reference sequence). This CDR3 region has 14 residues. The V and J ends lost 4 bases and 2 bases respectively, with 8 bases between them.

The chain combines TRBV27 with TRBJ2-5; 9 bases agree with TRBD2. The CDR3 totals 13 residues. In germline, CDR1 is MNHEY, CDR2 SMNVEV (reference sequence). Germline trimming cut 8 bases from V and 5 bases from J; bases unmatched to any gene: 6. The CDR3 sequence is CASRTSGRETQYF. DNA for the CDR3: TGTGCCAGCCGAACTAGCGGGCGTGAGACCCAGTACTTC.

This clone is a singleton in its sample. The gene calls are TRBV10-2 and TRBJ2-7; D remains ambiguous. Germline values: CDR1 WSHSY, CDR2 SAAADI. This CDR3 spans 14 amino acids. V was trimmed by 2 bases and J by 3 bases, leaving 11 bases between them. The CDR3 loop is CASSERVGVYEQYF. The CDR3 DNA reads TGCGCCAGCAGTGAGCGGGTGGGCGTCTACGAGCAGTACTTC.

The chain has TRBV18 and TRBJ2-1; 8 bases align to TRBD2. The CDR3 runs 14 residues. The trim removed 11 bases at V and 1 base at J, leaving 7 bases unmatched. CDR1 and CDR2 from the germline V gene are KGHSH and LQKENI. DNA of the CDR3: TGTGCCGGAGGAGCGGGAGTGTCCTACAATGAGCAGTTCTTC. Protein product: CAGGAGVSYNEQFF.

The V and J genes are TRBV27 and TRBJ2-2; 9 bases map to TRBD1. Germline lookup yields CDR1 MNHEY and CDR2 SMNVEV (reference sequence). V shed 5 bases and J 6 bases; nucleotides not matched to a gene: 10. CDR3 length: 16 residues. CDR3 nucleotides: TGTGCCAGCAGTCCAACCGGGACAGGGCGTCCCGGGGAGCTGTTTTTT. This gives the protein CASSPTGTGRPGELFF.